The 20 T cell receptor beta chains below come from one sample, sequenced in a study of Ad26.COV2.S vaccination and SARS-CoV-2 variants. As to treatment: about 20 received Ad26.COV2.S at low or high dose, single or two shots; about five received placebo; per-sample allocation not given. The samples date from day 63 after the first vaccine or placebo injection. TCRdb's table, derived via immunoSEQ multiplex PCR, lists solely in-frame clones and lacks some. The table lists some 520,000 clones, 70% to 90% of them singletons, with roughly 13% in the top ten. The material sequenced was peripheral blood, taken in a trial of Ad26.COV2.S vaccine versus placebo. The receptor source for this set is a person aged 18-60 years who received the Ad26.COV2.S COVID-19 vaccine or a placebo.

V usage is TRBV7-2 and J usage is TRBJ2-2, with D tentatively TRBD2 (5 bases). This CDR3 is 16 amino acids long. Deletions cut 2 bases from V and 2 bases from J, with 12 bases between. CDR1 is SGHTA, CDR2 FQGNSA, per germline. As DNA, the CDR3 is TGTGCCAGCAGCTTAAAGGCGGAGGTCAACACCGGGGAGCTGTTTTTT. Its translation is CASSLKAEVNTGELFF.

The chain couples TRBV7-9 to TRBJ2-3; 9 bases match TRBD2. V trimming: 5 bases; J trimming: 3 bases; junction bases outside the gene matches: 9. This CDR3 has 16 residues. Germline assignment: CDR1 SEHNR and CDR2 FQNEAQ (reference sequence). CDR3 sequence (DNA): TGTGCCAGCAGCCCCGAGGGTAGCGGGAGAACAGATACGCAGTATTTT. Translated, it gives CASSPEGSGRTDTQYF.

This clone was detected only once. This chain links TRBV5-1 with TRBJ2-7; TRBD1 aligns across 10 bases. CDR1 SGHRS and CDR2 YFSETQ come from the germline V gene. The CDR3 runs 14 residues. J was trimmed by 2 bases and V by 5 bases; bases with no gene match: 4. This CDR3 is CASRTGTGAYEQYF. For the CDR3, the DNA is TGCGCCAGCAGAACCGGGACAGGGGCCTACGAGCAGTACTTC.

The chain joins TRBV6-2 or TRBV6-3 to TRBJ2-7, with TRBD2 matching over 13 bases. Looked up from germline, CDR1 is MNHEY and CDR2 is SVGEGT. The ends lost 3 bases at V and 8 bases at J; junction bases unmatched: 7. This CDR3 comprises 15 residues. The CDR3 region has the DNA TGTGCCAGCAGTTATCCAGGACTAGCGGGAGAGAAGCAGTACTTC. Amino acids: CASSYPGLAGEKQYF.

V and J are TRBV9 and TRBJ2-1; TRBD2 matches 11 bases. The CDR3 contains 15 residues. Losses at the gene ends were 6 bases for V and 4 bases for J; bases not matched to a gene: 6. Germline CDR1 and CDR2: SGDLS and YYNGEE. The CDR3 coding sequence is TGTGCCAGCACCAGACTAGCGGGACAATACAATGAGCAGTTCTTC. As protein: CASTRLAGQYNEQFF.

The chain is built from TRBV28 and TRBJ1-6; tentative D call: TRBD1 (5 bases). Trimming stripped 6 bases from V and 10 bases from J, with 22 bases between. CDR1 is MDHEN, CDR2 SYDVKM, per germline. This CDR3 is 16 amino acids long. As DNA, the CDR3 is TGTGCCAGCAGCTTGCCCGGTGGGGGGTCAGGATCACCCCTCCACTTT. This codes for CASSLPGGGSGSPLHF.

The chain has TRBV5-1 and TRBJ2-1; TRBD2 agrees at 10 bases. Per the germline V gene, CDR1 is SGHRS and CDR2 is YFSETQ. This CDR3 spans 15 amino acids. J gave up 4 bases and V 4 bases, and 5 bases lay outside the gene matches. CDR3 coding DNA: TGCGCCAGCAGCCCCCTAGCGGGAGAGTACAATGAGCAGTTCTTC. Amino acids: CASSPLAGEYNEQFF.

The CDR3 nucleotides are TGTGCCACCAGTGTTGGGGGCGTAGATACGCAGTATTTT. Translated: CATSVGGVDTQYF. The rearrangement uses TRBV24-1 and TRBJ2-3; a weak D match, TRBD1 (6 bases). Germline values: CDR1 KGHDR, CDR2 SFDVKD. The CDR3 covers 13 residues. V lost 5 bases and J lost 5, with 10 bases in between.

The chain uses TRBV24-1 and TRBJ2-1; TRBD1 agrees at 9 bases. With V trimmed by 3 bases and J by 0 bases, 14 bases remained unmatched. Germline CDR1 is KGHDR and CDR2 is SFDVKD. CDR3 length equals 20 residues. The CDR3 bases are TGTGCCACCAGTGATACCGGGACAGGGCGTGGGAAAAGCTCCTACAATGAGCAGTTCTTC. Translating it yields CATSDTGTGRGKSSYNEQFF.

The CDR3 nucleotides read TGTGCCAGCAGCCCTGGGGCTAGCGGGACCCTCGATACGCAGTATTTT. It translates to CASSPGASGTLDTQYF. V is TRBV5-4 and J is TRBJ2-3; TRBD2 matches at 9 bases. The CDR3 extends over 16 amino acids. The V segment lost 4 bases and the J segment 6 bases; nucleotides outside the gene matches: 12. Germline CDR1 is SGHNT and CDR2 is YYREEE (reference sequence).

CDR3 amino acids: CASSVSLNSPLHF. CDR3 DNA: TGTGCCAGCTCGGTTTCCCTGAATTCACCCCTCCACTTT. The chain is built from TRBV2 and TRBJ1-6; D unresolved. Looked up from germline, CDR1 is SNHLY and CDR2 is FYNNEI. This CDR3 is 13 amino acids long. Trimming cost V 8 bases and J 7 bases, with 12 bases left between them.

The rearrangement links TRBV27 to TRBJ2-5; D gene ambiguous. Between the trimmed V and J ends, which lost 4 bases and 3 bases, there was a span of 3 bases. The CDR3 loop spans 11 amino acids. The germline gives CDR1 MNHEY, CDR2 SMNVEV (reference sequence). CDR3 DNA sequence: TGTGCCAGCAGTTCCGAAGAGACCCAGTACTTC. Protein product: CASSSEETQYF.

The chain joins TRBV21-1 to TRBJ2-7; TRBD1 is the table's D call and was not checked against the DNA. TRBV21-1 is tagged as a pseudogene. This CDR3 has 15 amino acids. DNA for the CDR3: TGTGCCAGCAGCAAGGGGACAGCTGTTACCTACGAGCAGTACTTC. It yields the protein CASSKGTAVTYEQYF.

The gene calls are TRBV7-3 and TRBJ2-5, with D possibly matching TRBD2 (5 bases). The CDR3 is made up of 15 amino acids. Trimming pared 2 bases from V and 1 base from J, leaving 11 bases between. The germline V gene encodes CDR1 SGHTA and CDR2 FQGTGA. CDR3 residues: CASSLGRLVQETQYF. The CDR3 DNA is TGTGCCAGCAGCTTAGGGAGACTGGTCCAAGAGACCCAGTACTTC.

This rearrangement joins TRBV4-1 to TRBJ2-2; D uncertain. Germline loops: CDR1 MGHRA, CDR2 YSYEKL. The CDR3 loop spans 12 amino acids. V lost 1 base and J lost 6, with 3 bases in between. The CDR3 DNA follows: TGCGCCAGCAGCCAAGGTCCCGGGGAGCTGTTTTTT. Translating gives CASSQGPGELFF.

The chain joins TRBV5-4 to TRBJ2-1; 8 bases fit TRBD1. CDR3 length: 15 amino acids. V lost 4 bases, J lost 8 bases, and 11 bases stayed unmatched. The germline V gene encodes CDR1 SGHNT and CDR2 YYREEE (reference sequence). The CDR3 spells CASSEGTGGRDEQFF. The CDR3 bases are TGTGCCAGCAGCGAGGGGACAGGTGGGCGTGATGAGCAGTTCTTC.

This sequence joins TRBV9 and TRBJ2-2; 7 nucleotides line up with TRBD1. V lost 3 bases and J lost 5; bases outside the gene matches: 7. This CDR3 spans 15 amino acids. Germline CDR1 and CDR2: SGDLS and YYNGEE. The chain's CDR3 is CASSDLTGRTGELFF. As DNA, the CDR3 is TGTGCCAGCAGCGATTTGACAGGGCGAACCGGGGAGCTGTTTTTT. The whole variable domain, remainder taken from reference TRBV9 and TRBJ2-2, is DSGVTQTPKHLITATGQRVTLRCSPRSGDLSVYWYQQSLDQGLQFLIQYYNGEERAKGNILERFSAQQFPDLHSELNLSSLELGDSALYFCASSDLTGRTGELFFGEGSRLTVL.

This clone was counted once. The chain combines TRBV10-3 with TRBJ1-5; perhaps TRBD1 as D (6 bases). The CDR3 contains 14 residues. CDR1 is ENHRY and CDR2 is SYGVKD in the germline V gene. V lost 3 bases, J lost 2 bases, and 8 bases lay in between. The CDR3 bases are TGTGCCATCAGTGAAAGGGGGGGCAATCAGCCCCAGCATTTT. Its translation: CAISERGGNQPQHF.

The chain joins TRBV7-3 to TRBJ1-2, with TRBD1 matching over 7 bases. The trim removed 3 bases at V and 7 bases at J, leaving 5 bases unmatched. The CDR3 has 13 residues. Per the germline V gene, CDR1 is SGHTA and CDR2 is FQGTGA. CDR3 in DNA: TGTGCCAGCAGCTTTCTCCAGGGGGGTGGCTACACCTTC. Its protein product is CASSFLQGGGYTF.

The chain couples TRBV19 to TRBJ2-1, with TRBD1 matching 9 bases. The CDR3 is 15 residues long. Germline V gene data show CDR1 as LNHDA and CDR2 as SQIVND (reference sequence). Trimming cost V 6 bases and J 4 bases; bases outside gene matches: 7. The CDR3: CASSQTGGTYNEQFF. For the CDR3, the DNA is TGTGCCAGTAGCCAGACAGGGGGGACATACAATGAGCAGTTCTTC.